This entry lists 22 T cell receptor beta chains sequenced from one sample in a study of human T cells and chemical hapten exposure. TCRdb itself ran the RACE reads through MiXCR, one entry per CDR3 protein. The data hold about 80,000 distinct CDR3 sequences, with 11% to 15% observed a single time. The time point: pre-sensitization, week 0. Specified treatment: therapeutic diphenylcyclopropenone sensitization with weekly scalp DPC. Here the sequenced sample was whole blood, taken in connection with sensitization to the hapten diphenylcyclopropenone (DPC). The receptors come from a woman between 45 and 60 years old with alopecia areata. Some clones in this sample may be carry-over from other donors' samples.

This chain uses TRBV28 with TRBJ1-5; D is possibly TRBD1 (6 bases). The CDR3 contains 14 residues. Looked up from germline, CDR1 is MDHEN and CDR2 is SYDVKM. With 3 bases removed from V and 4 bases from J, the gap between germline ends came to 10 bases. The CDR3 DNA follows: TGTGCCAGCAGTTTTTGGACAGTGAATCAGCCCCAGCATTTT. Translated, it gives CASSFWTVNQPQHF.

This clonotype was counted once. DNA for the CDR3: TGTGCCAGCAATGGCGCGGCCCGCTCCTACAATGAGCAGTTCTTC. It yields the protein CASNGAARSYNEQFF. This chain uses TRBV28 with TRBJ2-1, with D unresolved. The V and J ends lost 7 bases and 0 bases respectively, with 13 bases between them. The CDR3 loop spans 15 amino acids. Germline values: CDR1 MDHEN, CDR2 SYDVKM.

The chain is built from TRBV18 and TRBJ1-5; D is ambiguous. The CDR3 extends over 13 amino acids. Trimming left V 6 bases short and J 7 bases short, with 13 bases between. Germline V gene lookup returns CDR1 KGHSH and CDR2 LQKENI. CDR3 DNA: TGTGCCAGCTCCTCCGGCGTTGGACAGCCCCAGCATTTT. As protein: CASSSGVGQPQHF.

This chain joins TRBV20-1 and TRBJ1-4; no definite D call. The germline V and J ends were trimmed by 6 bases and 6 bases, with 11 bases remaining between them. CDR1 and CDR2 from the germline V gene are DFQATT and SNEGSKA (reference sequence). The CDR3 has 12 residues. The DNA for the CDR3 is TGCAGTGCCGGGGAGAATTATGAAAAACTGTTTTTT. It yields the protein CSAGENYEKLFF.

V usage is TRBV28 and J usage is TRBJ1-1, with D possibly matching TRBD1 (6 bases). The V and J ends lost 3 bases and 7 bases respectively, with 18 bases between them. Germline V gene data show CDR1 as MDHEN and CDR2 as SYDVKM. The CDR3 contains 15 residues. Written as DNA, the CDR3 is TGTGCCAGCAGTTTGCATTCAGGGGTAAGGTTTGAAGCTTTCTTT. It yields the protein CASSLHSGVRFEAFF.

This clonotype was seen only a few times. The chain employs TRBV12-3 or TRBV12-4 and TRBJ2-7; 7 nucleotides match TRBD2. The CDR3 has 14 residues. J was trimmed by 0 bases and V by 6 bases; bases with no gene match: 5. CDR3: CASRSGTNSYEQYF. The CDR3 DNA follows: TGTGCCAGCAGATCCGGGACTAACTCCTACGAGCAGTACTTC.

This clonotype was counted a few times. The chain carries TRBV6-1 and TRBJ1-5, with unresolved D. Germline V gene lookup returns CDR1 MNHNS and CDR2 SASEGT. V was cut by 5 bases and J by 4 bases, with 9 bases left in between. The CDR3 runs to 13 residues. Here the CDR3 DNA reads TGTGCCAGCAGTCCTCTGGCGAATCAGCCCCAGCATTTT. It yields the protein CASSPLANQPQHF.

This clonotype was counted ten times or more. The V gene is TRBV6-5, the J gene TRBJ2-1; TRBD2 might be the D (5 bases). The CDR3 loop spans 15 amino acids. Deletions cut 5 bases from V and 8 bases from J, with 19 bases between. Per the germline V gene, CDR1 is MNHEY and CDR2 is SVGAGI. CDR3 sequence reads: CASSGVTISGDEQFF. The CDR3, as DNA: TGTGCCAGCAGTGGGGTGACTATCAGCGGCGATGAGCAGTTCTTC.

CDR3 DNA: TGTGCCAGCAGCCAAGCGGGGACAGGGGGACCCGAGCAGTACTTC. The encoded protein is CASSQAGTGGPEQYF. V and J are TRBV3-1 and TRBJ2-7; TRBD1 matches 11 bases. V dropped 1 base and J dropped 6; count of bases not matched to a gene: 5. Per the germline V gene, CDR1 is LGHDT and CDR2 is YNNKEL (reference sequence). This CDR3 is 15 amino acids long.

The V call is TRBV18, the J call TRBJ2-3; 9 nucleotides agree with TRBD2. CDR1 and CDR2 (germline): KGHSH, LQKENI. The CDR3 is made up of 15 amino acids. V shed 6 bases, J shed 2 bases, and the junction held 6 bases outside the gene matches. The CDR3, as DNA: TGTGCCAGCTCGCGGCTAGCGGGAATCACAGATACGCAGTATTTT. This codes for CASSRLAGITDTQYF. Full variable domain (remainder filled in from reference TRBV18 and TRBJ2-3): NAGVMQNPRHLVRRRGQEARLRCSPMKGHSHVYWYRQLPEEGLKFMVYLQKENIIDESGMPKERFSAEFPKEGPSILRIQQVVRGDSAAYFCASSRLAGITDTQYFGPGTRLTVL.

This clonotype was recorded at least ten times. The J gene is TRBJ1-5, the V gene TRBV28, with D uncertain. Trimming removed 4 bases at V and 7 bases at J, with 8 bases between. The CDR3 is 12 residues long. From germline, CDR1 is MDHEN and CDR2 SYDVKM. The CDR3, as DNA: TGTGCCAGCAGTTCCGACGTCCAGCCCCAGCATTTT. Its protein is CASSSDVQPQHF.

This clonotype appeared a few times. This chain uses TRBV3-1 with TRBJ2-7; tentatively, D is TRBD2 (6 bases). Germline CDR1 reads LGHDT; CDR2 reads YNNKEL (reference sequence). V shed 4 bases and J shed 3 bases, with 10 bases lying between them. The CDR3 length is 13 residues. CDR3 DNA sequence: TGTGCCAGCAGCCTCCTAGCGCACTACGAGCAGTACTTC. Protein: CASSLLAHYEQYF.

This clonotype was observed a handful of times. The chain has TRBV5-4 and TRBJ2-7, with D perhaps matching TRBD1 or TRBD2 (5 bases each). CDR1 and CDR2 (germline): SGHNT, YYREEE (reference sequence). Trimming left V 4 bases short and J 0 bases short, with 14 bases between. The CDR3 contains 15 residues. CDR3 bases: TGTGCCAGCAGCCGTCAGGGAGCAACCTCCTACGAGCAGTACTTC. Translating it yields CASSRQGATSYEQYF.

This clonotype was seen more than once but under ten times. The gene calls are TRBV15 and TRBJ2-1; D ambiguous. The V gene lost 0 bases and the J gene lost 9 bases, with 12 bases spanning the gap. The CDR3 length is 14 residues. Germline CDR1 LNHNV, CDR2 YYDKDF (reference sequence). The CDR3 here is CATSREGSGREQFF. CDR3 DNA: TGTGCCACCAGCAGAGAGGGGTCCGGACGTGAGCAGTTCTTC.

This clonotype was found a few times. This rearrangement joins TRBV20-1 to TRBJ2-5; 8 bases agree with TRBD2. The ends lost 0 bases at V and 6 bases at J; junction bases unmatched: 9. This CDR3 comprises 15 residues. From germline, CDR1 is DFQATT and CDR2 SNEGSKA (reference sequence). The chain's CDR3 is CSARDPGGGPKTQYF. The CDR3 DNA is TGCAGTGCTAGAGATCCGGGCGGGGGGCCAAAGACCCAGTACTTC.

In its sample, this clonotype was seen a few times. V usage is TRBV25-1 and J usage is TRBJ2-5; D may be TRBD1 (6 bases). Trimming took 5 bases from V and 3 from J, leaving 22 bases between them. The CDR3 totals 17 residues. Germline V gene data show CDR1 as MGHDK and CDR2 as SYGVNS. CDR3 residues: CASSPRKLSGHKETQYF. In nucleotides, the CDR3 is TGTGCCAGCAGTCCTCGAAAACTATCGGGACACAAAGAGACCCAGTACTTC.

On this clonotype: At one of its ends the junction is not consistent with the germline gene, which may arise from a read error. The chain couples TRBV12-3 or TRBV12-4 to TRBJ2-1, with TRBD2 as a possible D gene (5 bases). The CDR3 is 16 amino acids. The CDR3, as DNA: TGTGCCAGCAGTTTACTCCCAGCGTTTACCGGGGTAGACCGCACCTTC. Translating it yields CASSLLPAFTGVDRTF.

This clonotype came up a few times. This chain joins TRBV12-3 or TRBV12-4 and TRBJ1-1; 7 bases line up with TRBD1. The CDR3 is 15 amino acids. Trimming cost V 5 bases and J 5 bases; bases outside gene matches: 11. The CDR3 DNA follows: TGTGCCAGCAGTCACTGGGACAGTAAGTGGACTGAAGCTTTCTTT. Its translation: CASSHWDSKWTEAFF.

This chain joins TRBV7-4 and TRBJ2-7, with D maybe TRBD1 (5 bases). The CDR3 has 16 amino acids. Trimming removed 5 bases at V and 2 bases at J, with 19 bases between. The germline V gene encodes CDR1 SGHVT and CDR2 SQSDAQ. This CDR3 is CASSIQDTGPPYEQYF. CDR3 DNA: TGTGCCAGCAGCATCCAGGACACCGGGCCCCCCTACGAGCAGTACTTC.

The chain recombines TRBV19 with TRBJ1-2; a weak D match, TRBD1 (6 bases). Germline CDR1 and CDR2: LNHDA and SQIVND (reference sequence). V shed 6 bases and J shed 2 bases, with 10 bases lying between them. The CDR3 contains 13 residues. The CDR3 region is CASRTGWNYGYTF. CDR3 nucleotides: TGTGCCAGTAGGACAGGTTGGAACTATGGCTACACCTTC.

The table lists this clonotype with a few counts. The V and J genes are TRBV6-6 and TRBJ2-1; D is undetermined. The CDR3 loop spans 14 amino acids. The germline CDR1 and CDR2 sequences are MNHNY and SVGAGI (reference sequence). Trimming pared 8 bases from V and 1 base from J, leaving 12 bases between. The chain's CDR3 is CASRPGQSYNEQFF. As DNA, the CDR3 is TGTGCCAGCCGTCCCGGCCAGTCCTACAATGAGCAGTTCTTC.

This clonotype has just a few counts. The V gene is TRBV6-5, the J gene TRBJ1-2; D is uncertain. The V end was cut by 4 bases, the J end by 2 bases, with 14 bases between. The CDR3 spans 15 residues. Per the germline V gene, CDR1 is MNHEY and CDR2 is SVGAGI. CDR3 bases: TGTGCCAGCAGTTCTTTTACGACACAGAACTATGGCTACACCTTC. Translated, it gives CASSSFTTQNYGYTF.